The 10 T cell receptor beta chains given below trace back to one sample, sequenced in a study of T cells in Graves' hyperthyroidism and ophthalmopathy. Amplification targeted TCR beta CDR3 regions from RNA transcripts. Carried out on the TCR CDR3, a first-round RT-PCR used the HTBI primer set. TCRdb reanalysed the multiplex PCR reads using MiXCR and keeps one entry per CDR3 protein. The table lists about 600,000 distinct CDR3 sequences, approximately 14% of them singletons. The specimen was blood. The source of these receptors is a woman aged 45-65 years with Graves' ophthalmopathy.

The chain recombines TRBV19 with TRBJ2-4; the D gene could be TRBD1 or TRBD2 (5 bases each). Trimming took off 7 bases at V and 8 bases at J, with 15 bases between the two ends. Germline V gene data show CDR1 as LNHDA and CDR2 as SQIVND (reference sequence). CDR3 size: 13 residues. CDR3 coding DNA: TGTGCCAGTACTCCGAAAGGGACGGACATTCAGTACTTC. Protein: CASTPKGTDIQYF.

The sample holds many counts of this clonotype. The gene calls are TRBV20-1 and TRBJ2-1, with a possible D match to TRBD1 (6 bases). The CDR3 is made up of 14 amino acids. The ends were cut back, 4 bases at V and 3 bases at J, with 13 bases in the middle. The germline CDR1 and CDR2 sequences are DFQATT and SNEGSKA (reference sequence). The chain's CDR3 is CSATGDTNYNEQFF. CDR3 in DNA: TGCAGTGCTACCGGGGACACCAACTACAATGAGCAGTTCTTC.

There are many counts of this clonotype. In nucleotides, the CDR3 is TGTGCCAGCAGCCAGCCGGGACTAGAAGATACGCAGTATTTT. Translated: CASSQPGLEDTQYF. This chain uses TRBV3-1 with TRBJ2-3, with 8 bases lining up with TRBD2. The CDR3 extends over 14 amino acids. The J segment lost 5 bases and the V segment lost 3 bases, leaving 4 bases of the junction unmatched. CDR1 and CDR2 from the germline V gene are LGHDT and YNNKEL (reference sequence).

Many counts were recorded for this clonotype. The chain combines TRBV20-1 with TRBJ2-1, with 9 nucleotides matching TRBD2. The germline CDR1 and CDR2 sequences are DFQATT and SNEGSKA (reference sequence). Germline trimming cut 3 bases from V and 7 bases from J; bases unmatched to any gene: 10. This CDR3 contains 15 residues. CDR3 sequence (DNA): TGCAGTGCTAGGTGGGCGGGAGGGCCGGGGAATGAGCAGTTCTTC. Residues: CSARWAGGPGNEQFF.

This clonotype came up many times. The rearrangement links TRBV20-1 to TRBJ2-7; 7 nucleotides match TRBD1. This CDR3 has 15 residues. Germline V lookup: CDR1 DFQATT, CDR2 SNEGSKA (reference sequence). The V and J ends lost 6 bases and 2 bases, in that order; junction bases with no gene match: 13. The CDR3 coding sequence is TGCAGTGCGGACCCGAGCCGGGACAGTCCCTACGAGCAGTACTTC. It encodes CSADPSRDSPYEQYF.

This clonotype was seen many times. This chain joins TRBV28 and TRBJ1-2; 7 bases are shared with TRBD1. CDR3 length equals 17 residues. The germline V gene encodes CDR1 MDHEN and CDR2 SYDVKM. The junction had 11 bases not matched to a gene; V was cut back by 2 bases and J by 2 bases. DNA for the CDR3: TGTGCCAGCAGTTTACCCCCTAGGATAGGGGGCAACTATGGCTACACCTTC. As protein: CASSLPPRIGGNYGYTF.

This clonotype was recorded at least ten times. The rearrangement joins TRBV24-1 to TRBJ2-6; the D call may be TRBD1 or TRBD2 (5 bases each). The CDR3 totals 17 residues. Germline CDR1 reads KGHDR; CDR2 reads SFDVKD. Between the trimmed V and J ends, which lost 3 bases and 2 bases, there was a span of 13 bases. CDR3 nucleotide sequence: TGTGCCACCAGTGATCCCCGAACGGGGCCTGGGGCCAACGTCCTGACTTTC. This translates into CATSDPRTGPGANVLTF.

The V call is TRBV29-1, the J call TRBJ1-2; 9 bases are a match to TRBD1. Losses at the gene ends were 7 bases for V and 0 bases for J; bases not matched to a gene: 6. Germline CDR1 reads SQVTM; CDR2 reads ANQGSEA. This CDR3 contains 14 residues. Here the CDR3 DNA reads TGCAGCGGGGGGGACAGGGATCCTAACTATGGCTACACCTTC. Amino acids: CSGGDRDPNYGYTF. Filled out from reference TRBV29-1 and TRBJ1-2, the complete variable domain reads SAVISQKPSRDICQRGTSLTIQCQVDSQVTMMFWYRQQPGQSLTLIATANQGSEATYESGFVIDKFPISRPNLTFSTLTVSNMSPEDSSIYLCSGGDRDPNYGYTFGSGTRLTVV.

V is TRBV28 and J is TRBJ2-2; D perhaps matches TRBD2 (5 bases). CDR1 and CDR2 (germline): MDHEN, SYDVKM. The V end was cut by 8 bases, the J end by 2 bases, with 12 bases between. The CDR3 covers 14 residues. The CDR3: CASLTGLNTGELFF. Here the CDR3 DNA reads TGTGCCAGCCTGACCGGACTTAACACCGGGGAGCTGTTTTTT.

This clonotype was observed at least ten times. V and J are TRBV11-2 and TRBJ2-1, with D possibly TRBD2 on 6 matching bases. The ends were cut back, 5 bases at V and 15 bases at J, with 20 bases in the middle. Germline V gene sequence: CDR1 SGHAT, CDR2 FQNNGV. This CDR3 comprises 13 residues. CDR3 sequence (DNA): TGTGCCAGCAGCAGAGGGACTCTCGAAGATGGGTTCTTC. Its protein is CASSRGTLEDGFF. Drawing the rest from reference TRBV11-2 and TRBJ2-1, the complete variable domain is EAGVAQSPRYKIIEKRQSVAFWCNPISGHATLYWYQQILGQGPKLLIQFQNNGVVDDSQLPKDRFSAERLKGVDSTLKIQPAKLEDSAVYLCASSRGTLEDGFFGPGTRLTVL.